This T cell receptor (beta chain) was obtained from a study of CD8+ T cells in alopecia areata. Study summary: Affected scalp percentage determined the severity score of treated patients.

Treatment noted: oral pan-JAK inhibitor, 5-10 mg twice daily. Concerning this clone itself: The antigen remains undetermined.

Extracted RNA was reverse transcribed, and the resulting cDNA served as sequencing template. Assay used: immunoSEQ multiplex PCR; TCRdb lists only in-frame clones, some missing. This sample has around 300,000 clones, with 60% found just once. Looked up from germline, CDR1 is LGHNA and CDR2 is YSLEER. Trimming removed 0 bases from V and 4 bases from J; junction bases left unmatched: 5. CDR3 length equals 15 residues. Study outcomes and limitations: Patients showed less clear TCR sequence sharing than mice, possibly partly because of HLA diversity. Many expanded lesional clones persisted in scalp and blood during tofacitinib treatment. Scalp specimens additionally yield sequences from normal skin's resident alphabeta T cells.

This sample comprised CD4+ T cells sorted from blood, obtained around week 53, from a patient treated with tofacitinib. This sequence was found in a human donor with alopecia areata. V and J are TRBV4-3 and TRBJ1-2; 7 bases agree with TRBD1. CDR3 sequence (DNA): TGCGCCAGCAGCCAAGATAGCAGGGGGAGCTATGGCTACACCTTC. It specifies CASSQDSRGSYGYTF.